This T cell receptor (beta chain) was recorded in a study of blood T cell repertoires in COVID-19. CDR1 is SGHVS, CDR2 FQNEAQ, per germline. CDR3 length: 17 amino acids. Losses at the gene ends were 5 bases for V and 4 bases for J; bases not matched to a gene: 13. Repertoires were generated with immunoSEQ multiplex PCR, while TCRdb's copy carries only in-frame clones and drops some. The table records 290,000 or so clones, roughly 80% of them present only once. The source is a man aged 35 to 55 who had been exposed to COVID-19. This sequence joins TRBV7-8 and TRBJ1-3; 8 bases match TRBD1. The sample comprised PBMCs or T cells enriched from blood (not recorded which). CDR3 DNA sequence: TGTGCCAGCAGCCCCCAACGTCGGGACAGGCGGGGAAACACCATATATTTT. Translation: CASSPQRRDRRGNTIYF.